The rows below give T cell receptor beta chains drawn from one sample of a study of CD4 T cells in relation to SARS-CoV-2 and coronaviruses. Their antigen targets remain unknown. Assay used: immunoSEQ multiplex PCR; TCRdb lists only in-frame clones, some missing. The table lists about 26,000 clones, 73% of them singletons. What was sequenced was CD4+ T cells from PBMCs, cultured in vitro. The receptors were gathered from a human donor in good health. Both conserved end residues are part of each CDR3. The D gene is left open where the match is weak. Some rows have no size entry. The others give once, few or many, or a class for an expanded clone.

>TRBJ2-3|13|NA|TRBV7-9|NA
TGTGCCAGCAGCTTACTAGGCATGGATACGCAGTATTTT
CASSLLGMDTQYF
>TRBJ2-1|17|NA|TRBV4-3|TRBD2
TGCGCCAGCAGCCAAGAACGAGCGGGAGGGCAAGGAGATGAGCAGTTCTTC
CASSQERAGGQGDEQFF
>TRBJ2-2|14|NA|TRBV7-2|NA
TGTGCCAGCGGCGGACAGACGAACACCGGGGAGCTGTTTTTT
CASGGQTNTGELFF
>TRBJ1-1|14|few|TRBV6-2/TRBV6-3|NA
TGTGCCAGCAGTTACTCGAAATCAGACACTGAAGCTTTCTTT
CASSYSKSDTEAFF
>TRBJ1-3|12|NA|TRBV29-1|NA
TGCAGCGTTCGGGTAACTGGAAACACCATATATTTT
CSVRVTGNTIYF
>TRBJ1-3|15|few|TRBV2|NA
TGTGCCAGCAGTGAATTCGGGCAGGGAGGAAACACCATATATTTT
CASSEFGQGGNTIYF
>TRBJ1-2|13|few|TRBV19|NA
TGTGCCAGCACCGTAACAGGAACGTATGGCTACACCTTC
CASTVTGTYGYTF
>TRBJ2-1|15|few|TRBV7-9|TRBD2
TGTGCCAGCAGCCCGGGACTAGCGGAGTACAATGAGCAGTTCTTC
CASSPGLAEYNEQFF
>TRBJ2-7|12|few|TRBV7-9|NA
TGTGCCAGCAGCCATTCCGCCTACGAGCAGTACTTC
CASSHSAYEQYF
>TRBJ1-2|15|NA|TRBV6-5|NA
TGTGCCAGCTATGAGAACTTTAGAGCTAACTATGGCTACACCTTC
CASYENFRANYGYTF
>TRBJ2-7|11|NA|TRBV7-9|NA
TGTGCCAGCAGCCCAGCCTACGAGCAGTACTTC
CASSPAYEQYF
>TRBJ1-3|16|NA|TRBV5-6|NA
TGTGCCAGCAGCTTGGAGGGGGACCCCTCTGGAAACACCATATATTTT
CASSLEGDPSGNTIYF
>TRBJ2-5|14|NA|TRBV5-8|TRBD2
TGTGCCAGCAGCCCAGCGGGAGTTCAAGAGACCCAGTACTTC
CASSPAGVQETQYF
>TRBJ2-3|12|NA|TRBV2|TRBD2
TGTGCCACGAGAGCGGGGCCCGATACGCAGTATTTT
CATRAGPDTQYF
>TRBJ2-1|13|NA|TRBV7-2|NA
TGTGCCAGCAGCTTATGGGGTATCAATGAGCAGTTCTTC
CASSLWGINEQFF
>TRBJ2-4|15|NA|TRBV9|NA
TGTGCCAGCAGCCGTCTTGTTAGCGGCAAAAACATTCAGTACTTC
CASSRLVSGKNIQYF
>TRBJ1-5|15|NA|TRBV6-6|NA
TGTGCCAGCAGGTTTCAGGGGAATAGCAATCAGCCCCAGCATTTT
CASRFQGNSNQPQHF
>TRBJ2-1|18|few|TRBV9|NA
TGTGCCAGCAGCCTTCAGGGGGCGGGCGGGGGCGCCTACAATGAGCAGTTCTTC
CASSLQGAGGGAYNEQFF
>TRBJ2-7|13|NA|TRBV30|TRBD1
TGTGCCTGGAGCGCCGGGACAGGGGACGAGCAGTACTTC
CAWSAGTGDEQYF
>TRBJ1-1|13|once|TRBV2|NA
TGTGCCAGCAGTCCGGACCATGGAACTGAAGCTTTCTTT
CASSPDHGTEAFF
>TRBJ1-1|14|NA|TRBV11-3|NA
TGTGCCAGCAGCTCCGGCGTTCCGAACACTGAAGCTTTCTTT
CASSSGVPNTEAFF
>TRBJ1-2|13|NA|TRBV27|NA
TGTGCCAGCAGTACTGTATCTAACTATGGCTACACCTTC
CASSTVSNYGYTF
>TRBJ1-4|16|NA|TRBV6-6|TRBD1
TGTGCCAGCAGCCCAATGCCGGGACAGGGGGTTGAAAAACTGTTTTTT
CASSPMPGQGVEKLFF
>TRBJ2-3|15|NA|TRBV2|NA
TGTGCCAGCAGTGATCGGGAATCTCGCACAGATACGCAGTATTTT
CASSDRESRTDTQYF
>TRBJ2-7|15|NA|TRBV7-3|NA
TGTGCCAGCAGTCCCGCCCCCGGGTGGCCCTACGAGCAGTACTTC
CASSPAPGWPYEQYF
>TRBJ1-5|15|NA|TRBV6-5|NA
TGTGCCAGCAGTTACTCGATTACTAGCAATCAGCCCCAGCATTTT
CASSYSITSNQPQHF
>TRBJ2-6|15|NA|TRBV27|NA
TGTGCCAGCCGCCCCAGGGGCTCTGGGGCCAACGTCCTGACTTTC
CASRPRGSGANVLTF
>TRBJ2-2|18|NA|TRBV5-5|NA
TGTGCCAGCAGCGGAGGCGCAGGGAACGGAGCGAACACCGGGGAGCTGTTTTTT
CASSGGAGNGANTGELFF
>TRBJ1-2|12|NA|TRBV14|NA
TGTGCCAGCAGCCAAGGAACCTATGGCTACACCTTC
CASSQGTYGYTF
>TRBJ2-3|12|once|TRBV7-9|NA
TGTGCCAGCAGCTTAGAAACCCCGCGGGATTATTTT
CASSLETPRDYF
>TRBJ2-2|15|few|TRBV5-1|NA
TGCGCCAGCAGCTTGGTCCCCGAGGACACCGGGGAGCTGTTTTTT
CASSLVPEDTGELFF
>TRBJ1-4|14|NA|TRBV5-1|NA
TGCGCCAGCAGCTCAGGGGAGGCTAATGAAAAACTGTTTTTT
CASSSGEANEKLFF
>TRBJ2-5|18|NA|TRBV6-2/TRBV6-3|NA
TGTGCCAGCAGTCCCCGCTTAGGGGGAGCAGCCTGGGGAGAGACCCAGTACTTC
CASSPRLGGAAWGETQYF
>TRBJ1-4|14|NA|TRBV7-9|TRBD1
TGTGCCAGCAGCTCAGACAGGGATGGGGAAAAACTGTTTTTT
CASSSDRDGEKLFF
>TRBJ1-5|12|NA|TRBV5-6|NA
TGTGCCAGCAGCCTAGGCAATCAGCCCCAGCATTTT
CASSLGNQPQHF
>TRBJ2-1|14|NA|TRBV4-3|NA
TGCGCCAGCAGCCAAGATCGGGGCGTCAATGAGCAGTTCTTC
CASSQDRGVNEQFF
>TRBJ2-3|15|NA|TRBV11-3|NA
TGTGCCAGCAGCCCAAAACGGGGGTACACAGATACGCAGTATTTT
CASSPKRGYTDTQYF
>TRBJ2-7|15|NA|TRBV7-2|TRBD2
TGTGCCAGCAGCTCGGCCGGACTAGTCACCTACGAGCAGTACTTC
CASSSAGLVTYEQYF
>TRBJ1-1|15|NA|TRBV29-1|NA
TGCAGCGTTGGGGATTACAGGGTAAGCAACACTGAAGCTTTCTTT
CSVGDYRVSNTEAFF
>TRBJ2-7|14|NA|TRBV5-1|NA
TGCGCCAGCAGCTTTGATCAGGGCCCCTACGAGCAGTACTTC
CASSFDQGPYEQYF
>TRBJ2-5|13|NA|TRBV11-3|NA
TGTGCCAGCAGCCCCCCTAATCAAGAGACCCAGTACTTC
CASSPPNQETQYF
>TRBJ1-5|15|NA|TRBV12-5|NA
TGTGCTAGTGGATCCGGTACAGGGTGGATCGGGGCCCAGCATTTT
CASGSGTGWIGAQHF
>TRBJ1-3|14|NA|TRBV7-2|NA
TGTGCCAGCAGCTTATTACAGCCTGGAAACACCATATATTTT
CASSLLQPGNTIYF
>TRBJ1-4|14|NA|TRBV2|NA
TGTGCCAGCCGGGACACTTCAACTAATGAAAAACTGTTTTTT
CASRDTSTNEKLFF
>TRBJ2-7|15|NA|TRBV2|NA
TGTGCCAGCAGTGCCCCCCAGGGAACCTCCTACGAGCAGTACTTC
CASSAPQGTSYEQYF
>TRBJ2-3|15|NA|TRBV6-2/TRBV6-3|NA
TGTGCCAGCAGTTATTTAAACAGGGGCACAGATACGCAGTATTTT
CASSYLNRGTDTQYF
>TRBJ2-3|15|NA|TRBV5-1|NA
TGCGCCAGCAGCCCTCTTAGCGTTAGCACAGATACGCAGTATTTT
CASSPLSVSTDTQYF
>TRBJ2-7|12|NA|TRBV10-2|NA
TGCGCCAGCAGTTCGGACCCCTACGAGCAGTACTTC
CASSSDPYEQYF
>TRBJ1-1|15|NA|TRBV18|TRBD1
TGTGCCAGCTCACCCCGGACAGGAAGGGGAACTGAAGCTTTCTTT
CASSPRTGRGTEAFF
>TRBJ1-1|14|NA|TRBV30|TRBD1
TGTGCCTGGGGTGGCAGGGGGCGCCTCACTGAAGCTTTCTTT
CAWGGRGRLTEAFF
>TRBJ2-7|15|NA|TRBV28|TRBD2
TGTGCCACCCAGGGCGCGGGGACTAGCCTCTACGAGCAGTACTTC
CATQGAGTSLYEQYF
>TRBJ1-1|14|once|TRBV10-1|NA
TGCGCCAGCAGTCCCGGGACATTCAACACTGAAGCTTTCTTT
CASSPGTFNTEAFF
>TRBJ2-7|15|NA|TRBV30|TRBD1
TGTGCCTGGAGCTCACCACCAGGGGGCGCCTACGAGCAGTACTTC
CAWSSPPGGAYEQYF
>TRBJ2-5|15|NA|TRBV9|NA
TGTGCCAGTAGCGTAGGTGCCAGGGGAGTAGAGACCCAGTACTTC
CASSVGARGVETQYF
>TRBJ2-7|15|NA|TRBV27|TRBD1
TGTGCCAGCAGTTTAAAAGGACAGGGATTCTACGAGCAGTACTTC
CASSLKGQGFYEQYF
>TRBJ2-7|13|few|TRBV5-1|NA
TGCGCCAGCAGCTTGGTCGGGGGCTACGAGCAGTACTTC
CASSLVGGYEQYF
>TRBJ1-2|13|NA|TRBV14|NA
TGTGCCAGCAGCCTCCGGGGGGCTTATGGCTACACCTTC
CASSLRGAYGYTF
>TRBJ2-1|14|NA|TRBV18|NA
TGTGCCAGCTCACCGATACTTAGTGGGGATGAGCAGTTCTTC
CASSPILSGDEQFF
>TRBJ2-7|15|NA|TRBV3-1/TRBV3-2|TRBD2
TGTGCCAGCAGCCAAGCAGCGGGGGCCTCCTACGAGCAGTACTTC
CASSQAAGASYEQYF
>TRBJ2-5|14|NA|TRBV5-1|TRBD2
TGCGCCAGCAGCTCGCTACGGGGGGGTGAGACCCAGTACTTC
CASSSLRGGETQYF